This T cell receptor (beta chain) is drawn from a study of T cell repertoires in cytomegalovirus infection. Study-level information: Indicated by public TCR beta signatures were CMV infection and matching HLA type. Broader study findings: Accumulated public TCR beta family frequency recognized individuals carrying CMV together with the relevant HLA. The ex vivo response was dominated by HLA-C-restricted CMV-specific TCR beta clonotypes.

The germline V gene has CDR1 KGHDR and CDR2 SFDVKD. Trimming took 1 base from V and 3 from J, leaving 14 bases between them. The CDR3 totals 16 residues. This clonotype has ten or more counts. Its antigen is currently unknown. TCRdb reprocessed the reads via MiXCR and lists one record per CDR3 protein. The sample has some 230,000 distinct CDR3 sequences, approximately 22% seen once; the top ten hold approximately 18%. The chain employs TRBV24-1 and TRBJ2-5, with D hard to call. The source is a human donor in good health (CMV status not recorded). Some clones in this sample may be carry-over from other donors' samples. Input material: CD8+ T cells from PBMCs. CDR3 amino acids: CATSDFGFTLEETQYF. The CDR3 DNA reads TGTGCCACCAGTGATTTCGGCTTCACCCTTGAAGAGACCCAGTACTTC.